This T cell receptor beta chain comes out of a study of identical twins. Findings of the study overall: Insertions were fewer in abundant cord blood beta clonotypes, whereas memory repertoires showed none of this pattern. Diverse VJ usage suggested most zero-insertion clonotypes were not invariant T cells. Within twin pairs, the out-of-frame alpha sequences they shared showed excess low generation probability.

Unique molecular identifiers were present on the cDNA, which also gained a universal primer site by template switching. TCRdb reprocessed the 5' RACE reads via MiXCR and lists one record per CDR3 protein. This repertoire shows some 260,000 distinct CDR3 sequences, about an eighth found once; its top ten account for around 8.3%. This clonotype has a handful of counts. The antigen is undetermined. Trimming removed 2 bases at V and 5 bases at J, with 9 bases between. The CDR3 extends over 13 amino acids. Sequenced sample: memory (CD45RO+) T cells sorted from blood. This rearrangement joins TRBV12-3 or TRBV12-4 to TRBJ2-5; the D gene is possibly TRBD1 (5 bases). The receptor was isolated from a woman in her late teens or twenties in good health. The CDR3 DNA sequence: TGTGCCAGCAGTTTAAATGGGGCTGAGACCCAGTACTTC. Translating gives CASSLNGAETQYF.